The 31 T cell receptor beta chains presented below share a single source sample, sequenced in a study of cytomegalovirus exposure and HLA in healthy donors (dated by TCRdb to 2016 to 2017). The library relied on the immunoSEQ multiplex PCR assay. A mixture of 60 forward primers for TCR Vbeta segments and 13 reverse primers for TCR Jbeta segments was used in the multiplex PCR. TCRdb provides this immuneACCESS table in a form limited to in-frame rearrangements. Some clones are lacking; in checked studies, under half of them reflect an unresolved V gene, and why the rest are absent is not known. The sample table lists under 200,000 clones, about 88% of them with a count of one. Together, the top ten hold approximately 2% of the sample. Sequences were obtained from PBMCs. Receptor source: a woman aged 18 to 35 in good health and CMV-seronegative.

The gene calls are TRBV4-1 and TRBJ2-3, with 13 bases identical to TRBD2. This CDR3 contains 15 residues. Losses at the gene ends were 6 bases for V and 6 bases for J; bases not matched to a gene: 6. Germline V gene sequence: CDR1 MGHRA, CDR2 YSYEKL. As DNA, the CDR3 is TGCGCCAGCAGTCGGACTAGCGGGAGTTTGGATACGCAGTATTTT. This translates into CASSRTSGSLDTQYF.

The chain uses TRBV28 and TRBJ1-2; TRBD1 is a possible D gene (5 bases). The germline V gene has CDR1 MDHEN and CDR2 SYDVKM. V was cut by 3 bases and J by 8 bases, with 13 bases left in between. The CDR3 loop spans 13 amino acids. DNA for the CDR3: TGTGCCAGCAGTTTTCTCGGAAGGGGCGGCTACACCTTC. This sequence encodes CASSFLGRGGYTF.

This chain links TRBV18 with TRBJ2-7, with 9 bases lining up with TRBD1. Germline assignment: CDR1 KGHSH and CDR2 LQKENI. The V gene end was trimmed by 5 bases and the J gene end by 6 bases; junction bases not matched to a gene: 8. This CDR3 is built from 14 residues. CDR3: CASSDRDRDGEQYF. In DNA form, the CDR3 reads TGTGCCAGCTCAGACCGGGACAGGGATGGCGAGCAGTACTTC. The full variable domain, its missing parts supplied by reference TRBV18 and TRBJ2-7, is NAGVMQNPRHLVRRRGQEARLRCSPMKGHSHVYWYRQLPEEGLKFMVYLQKENIIDESGMPKERFSAEFPKEGPSILRIQQVVRGDSAAYFCASSDRDRDGEQYFGPGTRLTVT.

V is TRBV28 and J is TRBJ2-3, with 10 bases that match TRBD2. CDR3 length: 14 residues. V lost 5 bases and J lost 3; bases outside the gene matches: 2. Germline V gene data show CDR1 as MDHEN and CDR2 as SYDVKM. In DNA form, the CDR3 reads TGTGCCAGCAGTGTGACTAGCGGGACAGATACGCAGTATTTT. Protein sequence: CASSVTSGTDTQYF.

The V and J genes are TRBV5-1 and TRBJ2-5; no reliable D call. Germline CDR1 SGHRS, CDR2 YFSETQ. The CDR3 has 11 residues. V lost 7 bases, J lost 0 bases, and 4 bases lay in between. The CDR3: CASRDQETQYF. As DNA, the CDR3 is TGCGCCAGCCGCGACCAAGAGACCCAGTACTTC.

This clone was picked up one time. This chain joins TRBV11-2 and TRBJ2-5; TRBD2 is a possible D gene (6 bases). The CDR3 has 16 residues. Germline assignment: CDR1 SGHAT and CDR2 FQNNGV. V dropped 3 bases and J dropped 2 bases, with 16 bases sitting between them. The CDR3: CASSFIRETLQETQYF. Here the CDR3 DNA reads TGTGCCAGCAGCTTCATCCGGGAGACCTTACAAGAGACCCAGTACTTC.

The rearrangement links TRBV28 to TRBJ1-5, with D possibly being TRBD1 (5 bases). V lost 3 bases and J lost 9, with 18 bases in between. The CDR3 sequence is 15 residues long. Germline V gene sequence: CDR1 MDHEN, CDR2 SYDVKM. CDR3 sequence: CASSFRTPGPGPQHF. CDR3 nucleotides: TGTGCCAGCAGTTTTAGGACACCAGGGCCTGGGCCCCAGCATTTT.

The V gene is TRBV2, the J gene TRBJ1-2; 7 bases agree with TRBD1. The CDR3 has 13 residues. Germline V gives CDR1 SNHLY, CDR2 FYNNEI. Losses at the gene ends were 5 bases for V and 6 bases for J; bases not matched to a gene: 6. The CDR3 coding sequence is TGTGCCAGCAGTCCAGACAGGGCGAATGGCTACACCTTC. Its protein is CASSPDRANGYTF.

This clone showed up just once. The chain uses TRBV4-2 and TRBJ1-2; 9 bases are shared with TRBD1. Germline trimming cut 4 bases from V and 4 bases from J; bases unmatched to any gene: 4. This CDR3 is 14 amino acids long. The germline CDR1 and CDR2 sequences are LGHNA and YNFKEQ. CDR3 region: CASSPADRGYGYTF. CDR3 sequence (DNA): TGTGCCAGCAGCCCCGCGGACAGGGGCTATGGCTACACCTTC.

The sample holds a few counts of this clone. The chain employs TRBV7-9 and TRBJ1-1; no reliable D call. V dropped 5 bases and J dropped 8 bases, with 12 bases sitting between them. The germline V gene encodes CDR1 SEHNR and CDR2 FQNEAQ (reference sequence). The CDR3 covers 12 residues. The CDR3 sequence is CASSPDKAEAFF. The CDR3 nucleotides are TGTGCCAGCAGCCCAGACAAGGCCGAAGCTTTCTTT.

This clone was picked up many times. The V gene is TRBV4-2, the J gene TRBJ2-1; TRBD2 aligns across 14 bases. Germline lookup yields CDR1 LGHNA and CDR2 YNFKEQ. The CDR3 is 16 amino acids. J lost 7 bases, V lost 0 bases, and 2 bases had no gene match. The CDR3 DNA sequence: TGTGCCAGCAGCCAAGATGGGACTAGCGGGGGAAATGAGCAGTTCTTC. It yields the protein CASSQDGTSGGNEQFF.

The chain recombines TRBV4-1 with TRBJ2-1, with 13 bases matching TRBD2. V shed 4 bases and J 2 bases; nucleotides not matched to a gene: 2. There are 16 residues in the CDR3. In germline, CDR1 is MGHRA, CDR2 YSYEKL. CDR3 region: CASSPGTSGAYNEQFF. CDR3 DNA: TGCGCCAGCAGCCCAGGGACTAGCGGGGCCTACAATGAGCAGTTCTTC.

J is TRBJ1-1 and V is TRBV7-9, with TRBD1 as a possible D gene (6 bases). The germline CDR1 and CDR2 sequences are SEHNR and FQNEAQ (reference sequence). Between the trimmed V and J ends, which lost 5 bases and 5 bases, there was a span of 15 bases. This CDR3 is 14 amino acids long. CDR3: CASSTGLGGTEAFF. The CDR3 coding sequence is TGTGCCAGCAGCACCGGACTAGGGGGTACTGAAGCTTTCTTT.

The rearrangement uses TRBV10-3 and TRBJ2-5; D gene unclear. From germline, CDR1 is ENHRY and CDR2 SYGVKD. The CDR3 sequence is 13 residues long. Trimming removed 7 bases at V and 3 bases at J, with 12 bases between. This CDR3 is CAITRNREETQYF. CDR3 nucleotide sequence: TGTGCCATCACCAGAAATCGGGAAGAGACCCAGTACTTC.

This clone was detected only once. This sequence joins TRBV29-1 and TRBJ2-1; 9 positions match TRBD2. CDR1 and CDR2 (germline): SQVTM, ANQGSEA. The CDR3 has 14 residues. Unmatched junction bases numbered 11, after V lost 6 bases and J lost 8 bases. The CDR3 here is CSVPYGGRGYEQFF. The CDR3 bases are TGCAGCGTCCCCTATGGCGGGAGGGGATATGAGCAGTTCTTC.

The chain couples TRBV19 to TRBJ1-5, with a weak D call TRBD1 (6 bases). This CDR3 has 14 residues. Germline V gene sequence: CDR1 LNHDA, CDR2 SQIVND (reference sequence). V lost 7 bases and J lost 6, with 16 bases in between. The CDR3 nucleotides are TGTGCCAGTATCGATACGGGGGGCGGTCAGCCCCAGCATTTT. Translation gives CASIDTGGGQPQHF. The whole variable domain, remainder taken from reference TRBV19 and TRBJ1-5, is DGGITQSPKYLFRKEGQNVTLSCEQNLNHDAMYWYRQDPGQGLRLIYYSQIVNDFQKGDIAEGYSVSREKKESFPLTVTSAQKNPTAFYLCASIDTGGGQPQHFGDGTRLSIL.

The V gene is TRBV18, the J gene TRBJ2-7; D possibly corresponds to TRBD2 (5 bases). Germline-derived CDR1 and CDR2 are KGHSH and LQKENI. The V end was cut by 5 bases, the J end by 4 bases, with 12 bases between. The CDR3 is 13 residues long. CDR3 loop: CASSAPAGYEQYF. The CDR3 DNA is TGTGCCAGCTCAGCCCCCGCGGGTTACGAGCAGTACTTC.

The chain is built from TRBV7-2 and TRBJ1-2; TRBD1 might be the D (5 bases). CDR1 is SGHTA and CDR2 is FQGNSA in the germline V gene. The CDR3 sequence is 19 residues long. Trimming removed 1 base from V and 2 bases from J, with 23 bases in between. Here the CDR3 reads CASSLGKSYRINRNYGYTF. The CDR3 nucleotides read TGTGCCAGCAGCTTAGGCAAGAGTTATAGGATAAACAGGAACTATGGCTACACCTTC.

This sequence joins TRBV5-1 and TRBJ2-1; the D gene is possibly TRBD1 (6 bases). Per germline, CDR1 SGHRS and CDR2 YFSETQ. V dropped 3 bases and J dropped 0 bases, with 19 bases sitting between them. The CDR3 loop spans 18 amino acids. CDR3 DNA: TGCGCCAGCAGCTCCGGACAGTTAGTCCTCCTCTCCTACAATGAGCAGTTCTTC. Protein sequence: CASSSGQLVLLSYNEQFF.

This clone was counted a single time. V is TRBV6-5 and J is TRBJ2-2, with 8 bases that match TRBD1. Trimming cost V 9 bases and J 8 bases; bases outside gene matches: 11. This CDR3 has 14 amino acids. From germline, CDR1 is MNHEY and CDR2 SVGAGI. The DNA of the CDR3 is TGTGCCAGTAATTCCGGGACAGGAACTGGGGAGCTGTTTTTT. As protein: CASNSGTGTGELFF.

The gene calls are TRBV4-1 and TRBJ2-7; possible D gene TRBD1, 6 bases. V lost 5 bases and J lost 5, with 13 bases in between. In germline, CDR1 is MGHRA, CDR2 YSYEKL. The CDR3 runs 13 residues. The CDR3 loop is CASSKTGGHEQYF. CDR3 in DNA: TGCGCCAGCAGCAAAACTGGGGGCCACGAGCAGTACTTC.

This chain connects TRBV2 to TRBJ2-7, with 10 bases identical to TRBD1. In germline, CDR1 is SNHLY, CDR2 FYNNEI. The CDR3 is made up of 15 amino acids. Losses at the gene ends were 10 bases for V and 7 bases for J; bases not matched to a gene: 16. CDR3 bases: TGTGCCAACCATTCCCCGGGACAGGGGTTGGGGGAGCAGTACTTC. Amino acids: CANHSPGQGLGEQYF.

This clone occurred a few times. This sequence joins TRBV7-9 and TRBJ1-5; 8 bases map to TRBD1. Germline CDR1 is SEHNR and CDR2 is FQNEAQ (reference sequence). The CDR3 spans 16 residues. After removal of 6 bases from V and 6 bases from J, the junction contained 13 bases not matched to a gene. CDR3 sequence: CASSSTGGEEGQPQHF. CDR3 nucleotides: TGTGCCAGCAGTTCTACAGGGGGGGAAGAAGGTCAGCCCCAGCATTTT.

This chain uses TRBV5-1 with TRBJ2-2; a weak D match, TRBD2 (6 bases). V was pared by 6 bases and J by 6 bases, with 12 bases between. In germline, CDR1 is SGHRS, CDR2 YFSETQ. CDR3 length: 13 residues. The CDR3 spells CASTWGVAGELFF. The DNA of the CDR3 is TGCGCCAGCACCTGGGGGGTAGCCGGGGAGCTGTTTTTT.

This chain uses TRBV30 with TRBJ2-7, with D possibly TRBD1 on 5 matching bases. Germline loops: CDR1 GTSNPN, CDR2 SVGIG (reference sequence). The V and J ends lost 0 bases and 2 bases respectively, with 8 bases between them. The CDR3 consists of 13 residues. Written as DNA, the CDR3 is TGTGCCTGGAGTGTACAAGGGGCCTACGAGCAGTACTTC. Its translation is CAWSVQGAYEQYF. The full variable domain, its missing parts supplied by reference TRBV30 and TRBJ2-7, is SQTIHQWPATLVQPVGSPLSLECTVEGTSNPNLYWYRQAAGRGLQLLFYSVGIGQISSEVPQNLSASRPQDRQFILSSKKLLLSDSGFYLCAWSVQGAYEQYFGPGTRLTVT.

The CDR3 is CASSHDRSQDEQYF. The CDR3 nucleotides are TGTGCCAGCAGCCATGACAGGTCCCAGGACGAGCAGTACTTC. The chain couples TRBV6-1 to TRBJ2-7; the D gene is possibly TRBD1 (6 bases). The CDR3 spans 14 residues. Germline V lookup: CDR1 MNHNS, CDR2 SASEGT. The V end lost 6 bases, the J end lost 5 bases, and 17 bases lay between the germline ends.

The chain recombines TRBV5-6 with TRBJ2-3, with a possible D match to TRBD2 (7 bases). The ends were cut back, 2 bases at V and 4 bases at J, with 17 bases in the middle. Germline V CDR1 and CDR2: SGHDT, YYEEEE. The CDR3 is made up of 16 amino acids. CDR3 nucleotide sequence: TGTGCCAGCAGCTTAGTAGGGGGGGCCGGGTCAGATACGCAGTATTTT. As protein: CASSLVGGAGSDTQYF.

A single count supports this clone. The V call is TRBV6-1, the J call TRBJ2-5; 7 nucleotides match TRBD1. The J call could be wrong; TRBJ2-7 is a better fit for the DNA end. Per germline, CDR1 MNHNS and CDR2 SASEGT. The CDR3 spans 15 residues. The CDR3 spells CASSERAGGSYEQYF. CDR3 DNA: TGTGCCAGCAGTGAAAGGGCAGGGGGCTCCTACGAGCAGTACTTC.

The chain links TRBV5-1 to TRBJ2-1; tentative D call: TRBD2 (7 bases). Trimming shortened V by 4 bases and J by 8 bases, and 22 bases separated the two germline ends. This CDR3 region has 16 residues. The germline CDR1 and CDR2 sequences are SGHRS and YFSETQ. The CDR3 loop is CASSVTSEGGMDEQFF. CDR3 bases: TGCGCCAGCAGCGTCACTAGCGAGGGGGGTATGGATGAGCAGTTCTTC.

This clone was seen more than once but under ten times. The genes are TRBV18 and TRBJ1-4; the D gene is possibly TRBD1 (6 bases). This CDR3 is 14 amino acids long. V was trimmed by 2 bases and J by 8 bases, leaving 12 bases between them. Per germline, CDR1 KGHSH and CDR2 LQKENI. The CDR3 DNA sequence: TGTGCCAGCTCACCATCAACAGGGACGGAAAAACTGTTTTTT. Translating it yields CASSPSTGTEKLFF.

In its sample, this clone was seen once. The rearrangement links TRBV18 to TRBJ1-4; TRBD1 might be the D (6 bases). CDR3 size: 16 residues. Germline V CDR1 and CDR2: KGHSH, LQKENI. V was clipped by 3 bases and J by 8 bases, with 19 bases between them. The DNA of the CDR3 is TGTGCCAGCTCACCGACCAGGGGAGGGGTAGGCGAAAAACTGTTTTTT. Encoded protein: CASSPTRGGVGEKLFF.